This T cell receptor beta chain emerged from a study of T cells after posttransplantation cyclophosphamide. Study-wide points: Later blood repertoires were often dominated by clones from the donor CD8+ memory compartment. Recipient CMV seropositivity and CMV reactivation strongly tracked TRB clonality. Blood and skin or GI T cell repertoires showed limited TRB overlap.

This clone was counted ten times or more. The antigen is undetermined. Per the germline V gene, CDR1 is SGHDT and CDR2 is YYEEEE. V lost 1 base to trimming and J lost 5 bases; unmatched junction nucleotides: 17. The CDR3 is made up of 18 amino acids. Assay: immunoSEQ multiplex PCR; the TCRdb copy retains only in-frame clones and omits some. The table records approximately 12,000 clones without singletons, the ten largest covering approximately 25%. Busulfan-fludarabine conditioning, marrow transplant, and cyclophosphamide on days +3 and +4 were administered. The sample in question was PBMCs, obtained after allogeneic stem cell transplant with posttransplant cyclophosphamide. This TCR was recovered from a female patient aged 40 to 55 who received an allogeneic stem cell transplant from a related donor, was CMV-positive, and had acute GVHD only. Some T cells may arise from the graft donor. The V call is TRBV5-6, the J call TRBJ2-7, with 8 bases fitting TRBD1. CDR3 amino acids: CASSLWASGGRLPDEQYF. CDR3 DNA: TGTGCCAGCAGCTTGTGGGCGTCAGGGGGCCGCCTGCCCGACGAGCAGTACTTC.